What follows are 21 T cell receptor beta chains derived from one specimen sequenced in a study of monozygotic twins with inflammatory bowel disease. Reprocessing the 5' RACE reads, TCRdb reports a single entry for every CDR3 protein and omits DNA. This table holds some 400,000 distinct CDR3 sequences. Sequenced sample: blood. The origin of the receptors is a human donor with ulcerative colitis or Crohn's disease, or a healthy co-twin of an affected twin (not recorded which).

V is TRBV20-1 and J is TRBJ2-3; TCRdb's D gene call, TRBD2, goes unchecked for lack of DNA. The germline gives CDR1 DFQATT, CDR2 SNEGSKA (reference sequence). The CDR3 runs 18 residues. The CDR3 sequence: CSARDFKGLARRTDTQYF.

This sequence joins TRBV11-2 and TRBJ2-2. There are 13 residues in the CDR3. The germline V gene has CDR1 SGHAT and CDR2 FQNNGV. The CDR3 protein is CASSQVAPGELFF. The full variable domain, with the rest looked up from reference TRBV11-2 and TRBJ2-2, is EAGVAQSPRYKIIEKRQSVAFWCNPISGHATLYWYQQILGQGPKLLIQFQNNGVVDDSQLPKDRFSAERLKGVDSTLKIQPAKLEDSAVYLCASSQVAPGELFFGEGSRLTVL.

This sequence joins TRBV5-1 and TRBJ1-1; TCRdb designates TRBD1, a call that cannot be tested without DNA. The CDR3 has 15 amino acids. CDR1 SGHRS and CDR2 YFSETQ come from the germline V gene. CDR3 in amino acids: CASQGQVSMNTEAFF.

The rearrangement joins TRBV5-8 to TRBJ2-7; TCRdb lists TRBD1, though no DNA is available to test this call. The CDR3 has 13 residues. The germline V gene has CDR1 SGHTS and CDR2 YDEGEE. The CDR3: CASSPGMDYEQYF. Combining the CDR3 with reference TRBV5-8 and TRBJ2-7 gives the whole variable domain EAGVTQSPTHLIKTRGQQATLRCSPISGHTSVYWYQQALGLGLQFLLWYDEGEERNRGNFPPRFSGRQFPNYSSELNVNALELEDSALYLCASSPGMDYEQYFGPGTRLTVT.

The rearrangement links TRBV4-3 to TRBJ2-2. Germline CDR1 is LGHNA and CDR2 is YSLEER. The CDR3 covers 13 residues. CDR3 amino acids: CASSQEDLGELFF.

CDR3 protein: CASSLVGSLGANVLTF. This rearrangement joins TRBV5-6 to TRBJ2-6. This CDR3 region has 16 residues. From germline, CDR1 is SGHDT and CDR2 YYEEEE.

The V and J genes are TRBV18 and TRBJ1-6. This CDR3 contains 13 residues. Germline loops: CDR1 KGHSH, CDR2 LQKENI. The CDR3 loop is CASSSNTDSPLHF. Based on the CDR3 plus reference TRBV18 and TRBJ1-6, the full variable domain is NAGVMQNPRHLVRRRGQEARLRCSPMKGHSHVYWYRQLPEEGLKFMVYLQKENIIDESGMPKERFSAEFPKEGPSILRIQQVVRGDSAAYFCASSSNTDSPLHFGNGTRLTVT.

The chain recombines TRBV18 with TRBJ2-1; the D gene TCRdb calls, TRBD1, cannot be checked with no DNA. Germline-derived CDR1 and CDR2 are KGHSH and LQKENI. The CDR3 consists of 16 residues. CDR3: CASSPSGTGRYNEQFF.

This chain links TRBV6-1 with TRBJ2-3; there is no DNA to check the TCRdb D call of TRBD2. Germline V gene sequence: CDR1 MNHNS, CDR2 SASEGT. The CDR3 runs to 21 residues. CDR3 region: CASSAYLPGLAGALSTDTQYF.

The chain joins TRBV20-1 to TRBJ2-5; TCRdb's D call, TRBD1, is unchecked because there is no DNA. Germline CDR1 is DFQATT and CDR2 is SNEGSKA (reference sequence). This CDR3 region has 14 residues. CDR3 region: CSATWDREEETQYF.

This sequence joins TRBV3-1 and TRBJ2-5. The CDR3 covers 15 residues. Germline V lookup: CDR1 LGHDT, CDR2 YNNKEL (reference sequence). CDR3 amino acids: CASSRGGVRQETQYF.

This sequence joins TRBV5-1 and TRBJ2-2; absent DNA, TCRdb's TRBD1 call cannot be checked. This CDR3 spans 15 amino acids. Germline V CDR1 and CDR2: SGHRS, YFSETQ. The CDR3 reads CASSRRTVNTGELFF.

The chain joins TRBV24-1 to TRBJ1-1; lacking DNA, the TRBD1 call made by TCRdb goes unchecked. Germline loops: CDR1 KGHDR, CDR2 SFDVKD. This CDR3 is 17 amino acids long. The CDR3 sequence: CATSAPGTGGVNTEAFF.

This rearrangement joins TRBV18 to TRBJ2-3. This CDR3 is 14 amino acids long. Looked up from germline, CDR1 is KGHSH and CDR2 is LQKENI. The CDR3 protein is CASSPQLMSDTQYF.

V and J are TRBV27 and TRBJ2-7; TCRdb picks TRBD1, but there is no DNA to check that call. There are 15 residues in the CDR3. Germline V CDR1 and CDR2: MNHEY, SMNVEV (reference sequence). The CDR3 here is CASTPGQVRSYEQYF.

The CDR3 reads CASSSGIKQYF. J is TRBJ2-7 and V is TRBV28. Per the germline V gene, CDR1 is MDHEN and CDR2 is SYDVKM. CDR3 length: 11 amino acids.

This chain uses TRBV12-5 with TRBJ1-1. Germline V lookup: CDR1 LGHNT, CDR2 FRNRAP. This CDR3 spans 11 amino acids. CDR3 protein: CASALQTEAFF.

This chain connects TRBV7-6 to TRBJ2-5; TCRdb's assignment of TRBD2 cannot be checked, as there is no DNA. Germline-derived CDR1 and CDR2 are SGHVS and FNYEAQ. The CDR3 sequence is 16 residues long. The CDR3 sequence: CASSPGAGGLQETQYF.

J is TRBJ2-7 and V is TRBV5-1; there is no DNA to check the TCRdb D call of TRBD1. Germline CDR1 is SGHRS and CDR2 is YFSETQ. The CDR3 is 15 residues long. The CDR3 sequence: CASSLPTDTTYEQYF.

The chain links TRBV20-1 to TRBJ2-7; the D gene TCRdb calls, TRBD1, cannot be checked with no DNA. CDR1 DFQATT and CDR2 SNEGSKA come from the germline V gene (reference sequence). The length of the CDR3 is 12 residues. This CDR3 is CSARWQGYEQYF.

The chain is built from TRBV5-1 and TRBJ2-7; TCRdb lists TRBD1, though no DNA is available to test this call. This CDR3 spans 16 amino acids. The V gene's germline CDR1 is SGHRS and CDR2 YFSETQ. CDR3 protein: CASSLVDNPGTYEQYF. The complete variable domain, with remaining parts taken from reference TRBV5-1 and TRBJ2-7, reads KAGVTQTPRYLIKTRGQQVTLSCSPISGHRSVSWYQQTPGQGLQFLFEYFSETQRNKGNFPGRFSGRQFSNSRSEMNVSTLELGDSALYLCASSLVDNPGTYEQYFGPGTRLTVT.